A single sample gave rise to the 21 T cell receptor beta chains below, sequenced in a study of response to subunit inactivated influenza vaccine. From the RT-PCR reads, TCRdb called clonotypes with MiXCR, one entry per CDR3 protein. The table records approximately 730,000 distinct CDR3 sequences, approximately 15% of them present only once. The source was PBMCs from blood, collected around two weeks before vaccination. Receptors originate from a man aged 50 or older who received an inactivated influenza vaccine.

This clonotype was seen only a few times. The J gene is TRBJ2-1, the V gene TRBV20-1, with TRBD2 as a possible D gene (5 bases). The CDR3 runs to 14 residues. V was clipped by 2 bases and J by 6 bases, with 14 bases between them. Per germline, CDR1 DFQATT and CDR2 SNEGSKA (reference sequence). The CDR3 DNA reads TGCAGTGCTAGATACGGATCACTAGGCAATGAGCAGTTCTTC. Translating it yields CSARYGSLGNEQFF.

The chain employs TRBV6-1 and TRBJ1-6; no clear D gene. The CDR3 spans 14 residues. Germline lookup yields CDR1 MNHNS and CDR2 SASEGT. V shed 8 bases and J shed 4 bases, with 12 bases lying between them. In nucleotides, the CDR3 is TGTGCCAGCTCCTCCGCAGAATATAATTCACCCCTCCACTTT. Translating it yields CASSSAEYNSPLHF.

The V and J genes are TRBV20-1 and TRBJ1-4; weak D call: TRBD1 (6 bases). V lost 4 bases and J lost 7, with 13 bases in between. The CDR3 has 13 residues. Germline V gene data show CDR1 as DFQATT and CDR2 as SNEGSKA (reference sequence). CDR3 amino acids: CSATDRRVEKLFF. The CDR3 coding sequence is TGCAGTGCTACCGACAGGCGGGTTGAAAAACTGTTTTTT.

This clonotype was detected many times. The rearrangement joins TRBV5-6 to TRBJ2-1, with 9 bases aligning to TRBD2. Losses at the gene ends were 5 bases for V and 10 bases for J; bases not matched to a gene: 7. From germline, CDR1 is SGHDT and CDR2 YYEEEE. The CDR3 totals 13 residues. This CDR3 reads CASSLGLAGEQFF. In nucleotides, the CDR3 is TGTGCCAGCAGTTTAGGGCTAGCGGGGGAGCAGTTCTTC.

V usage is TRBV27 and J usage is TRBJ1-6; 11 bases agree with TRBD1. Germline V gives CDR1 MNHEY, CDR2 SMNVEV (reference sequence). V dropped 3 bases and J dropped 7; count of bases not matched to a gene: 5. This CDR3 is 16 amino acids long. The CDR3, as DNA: TGTGCCAGCAGTTTGAGGACAGGGGGCAGAAATTCACCCCTCCACTTT. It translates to CASSLRTGGRNSPLHF.

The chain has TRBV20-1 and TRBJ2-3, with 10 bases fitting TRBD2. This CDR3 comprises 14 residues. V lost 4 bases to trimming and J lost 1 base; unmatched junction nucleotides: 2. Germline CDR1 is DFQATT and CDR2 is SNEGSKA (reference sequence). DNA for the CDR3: TGCAGTGCTATCACTAGCGGGGGCACAGATACGCAGTATTTT. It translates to CSAITSGGTDTQYF.

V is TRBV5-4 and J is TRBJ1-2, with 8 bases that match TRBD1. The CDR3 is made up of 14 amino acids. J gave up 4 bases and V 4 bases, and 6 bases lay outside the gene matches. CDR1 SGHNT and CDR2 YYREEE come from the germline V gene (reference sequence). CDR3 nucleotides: TGTGCCAGCAGCCCCTCAGGGGGCGGCTATGGCTACACCTTC. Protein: CASSPSGGGYGYTF. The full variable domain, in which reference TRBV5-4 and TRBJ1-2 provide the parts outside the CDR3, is ETGVTQSPTHLIKTRGQQVTLRCSSQSGHNTVSWYQQALGQGPQFIFQYYREEENGRGNFPPRFSGLQFPNYSSELNVNALELDDSALYLCASSPSGGGYGYTFGSGTRLTVV.

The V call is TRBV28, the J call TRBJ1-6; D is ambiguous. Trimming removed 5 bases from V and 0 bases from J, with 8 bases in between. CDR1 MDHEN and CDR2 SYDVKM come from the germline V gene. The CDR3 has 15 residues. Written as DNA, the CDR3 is TGTGCCAGCAGTCCAATGAGCTCCTATAATTCACCCCTCCACTTT. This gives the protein CASSPMSSYNSPLHF.

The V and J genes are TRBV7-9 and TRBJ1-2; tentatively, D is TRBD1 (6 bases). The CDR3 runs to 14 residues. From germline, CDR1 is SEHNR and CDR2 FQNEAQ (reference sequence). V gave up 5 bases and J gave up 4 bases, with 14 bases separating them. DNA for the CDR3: TGTGCCAGCAGCCAGCTGGGGGCCGCCTATGGCTACACCTTC. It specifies CASSQLGAAYGYTF. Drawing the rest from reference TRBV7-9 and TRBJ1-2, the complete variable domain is DTGVSQNPRHKITKRGQNVTFRCDPISEHNRLYWYRQTLGQGPEFLTYFQNEAQLEKSRLLSDRFSAERPKGSFSTLEIQRTEQGDSAMYLCASSQLGAAYGYTFGSGTRLTVV.

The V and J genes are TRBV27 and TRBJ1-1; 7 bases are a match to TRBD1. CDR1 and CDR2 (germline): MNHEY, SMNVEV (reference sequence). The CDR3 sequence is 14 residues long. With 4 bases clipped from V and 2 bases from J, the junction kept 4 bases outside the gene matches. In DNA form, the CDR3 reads TGTGCCAGCAGTTCCCAGGGGGACAACACTGAAGCTTTCTTT. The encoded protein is CASSSQGDNTEAFF.

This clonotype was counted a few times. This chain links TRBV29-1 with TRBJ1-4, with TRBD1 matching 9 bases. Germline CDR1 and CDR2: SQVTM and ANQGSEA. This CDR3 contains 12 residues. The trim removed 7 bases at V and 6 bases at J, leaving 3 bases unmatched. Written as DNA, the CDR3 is TGCAGCGGGGGACAGGGCCATGAAAAACTGTTTTTT. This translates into CSGGQGHEKLFF.

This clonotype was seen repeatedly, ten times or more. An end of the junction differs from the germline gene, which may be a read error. The CDR3: CASRAGQGNTGELFF. CDR3 nucleotides: TGTGCTAGCAGAGCGGGACAGGGGAACACCGGGGAGCTGTTTTTT. The chain employs TRBV7-7 and TRBJ2-2; TRBD1 aligns across 9 bases. The CDR3 runs to 15 residues. Germline lookup yields CDR1 SSHAT and CDR2 FNYEAQ (reference sequence).

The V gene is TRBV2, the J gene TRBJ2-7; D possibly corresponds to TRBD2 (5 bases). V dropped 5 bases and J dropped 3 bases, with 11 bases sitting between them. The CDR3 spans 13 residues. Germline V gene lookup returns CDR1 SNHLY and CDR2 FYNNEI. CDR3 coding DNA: TGTGCCAGCAGTCAGCGGCAGAACTACGAGCAGTACTTC. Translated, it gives CASSQRQNYEQYF.

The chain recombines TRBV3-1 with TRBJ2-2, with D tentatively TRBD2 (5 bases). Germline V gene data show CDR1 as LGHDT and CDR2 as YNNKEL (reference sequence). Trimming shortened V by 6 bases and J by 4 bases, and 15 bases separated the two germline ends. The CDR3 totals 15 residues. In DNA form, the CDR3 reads TGTGCCAGCAGTTTCACAACGGCGGGCACCGGGGAGCTGTTTTTT. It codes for CASSFTTAGTGELFF.

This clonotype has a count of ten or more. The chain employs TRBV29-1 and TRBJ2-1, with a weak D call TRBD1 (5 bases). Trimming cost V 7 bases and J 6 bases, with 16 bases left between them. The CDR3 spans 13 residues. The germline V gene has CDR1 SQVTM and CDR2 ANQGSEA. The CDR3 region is CSADEFRGNEQFF. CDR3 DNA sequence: TGCAGCGCCGACGAATTTAGGGGCAATGAGCAGTTCTTC.

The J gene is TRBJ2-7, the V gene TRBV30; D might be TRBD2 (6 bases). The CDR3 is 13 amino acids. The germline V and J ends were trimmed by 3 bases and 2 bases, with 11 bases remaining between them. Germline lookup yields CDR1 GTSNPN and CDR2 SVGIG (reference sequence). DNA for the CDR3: TGTGCCTGGAGAGGGGACTTAGCCTACGAGCAGTACTTC. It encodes CAWRGDLAYEQYF.

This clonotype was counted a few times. CDR3 amino acids: CASSLGGGWDTQYF. CDR3 in DNA: TGTGCCAGCAGCTTAGGGGGGGGCTGGGATACGCAGTATTTT. The V gene is TRBV11-2, the J gene TRBJ2-3; TRBD2 is a possible D gene (7 bases). Looked up from germline, CDR1 is SGHAT and CDR2 is FQNNGV. The CDR3 runs to 14 residues. Trimming took off 1 base at V and 6 bases at J, with 11 bases between the two ends. The full variable domain, with the rest looked up from reference TRBV11-2 and TRBJ2-3, is EAGVAQSPRYKIIEKRQSVAFWCNPISGHATLYWYQQILGQGPKLLIQFQNNGVVDDSQLPKDRFSAERLKGVDSTLKIQPAKLEDSAVYLCASSLGGGWDTQYFGPGTRLTVL.

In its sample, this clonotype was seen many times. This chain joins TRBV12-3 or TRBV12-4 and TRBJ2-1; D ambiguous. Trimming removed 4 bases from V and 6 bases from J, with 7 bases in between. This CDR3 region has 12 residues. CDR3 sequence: CASSYGPNEQFF. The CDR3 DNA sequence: TGTGCCAGCAGTTACGGGCCCAATGAGCAGTTCTTC.

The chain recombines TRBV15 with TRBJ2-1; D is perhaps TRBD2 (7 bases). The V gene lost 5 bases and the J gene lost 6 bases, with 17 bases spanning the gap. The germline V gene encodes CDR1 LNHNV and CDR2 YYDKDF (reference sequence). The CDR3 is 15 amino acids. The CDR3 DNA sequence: TGTGCCACCAGCCTCGAACGGGGGGCGGGCAATGAGCAGTTCTTC. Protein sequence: CATSLERGAGNEQFF.

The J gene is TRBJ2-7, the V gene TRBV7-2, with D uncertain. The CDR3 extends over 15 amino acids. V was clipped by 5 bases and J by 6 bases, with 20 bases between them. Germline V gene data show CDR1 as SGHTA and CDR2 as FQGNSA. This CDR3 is CASSQLGTLPAEQYF. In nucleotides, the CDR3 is TGTGCCAGCAGCCAGCTTGGCACCCTTCCCGCCGAGCAGTACTTC.

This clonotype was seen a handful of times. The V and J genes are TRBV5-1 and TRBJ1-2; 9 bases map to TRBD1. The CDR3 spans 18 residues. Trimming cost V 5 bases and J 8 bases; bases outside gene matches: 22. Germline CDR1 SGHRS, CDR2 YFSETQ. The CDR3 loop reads CASSPGVPGQGTRSGYTF. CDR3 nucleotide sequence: TGCGCCAGCAGTCCTGGGGTCCCGGGACAGGGAACGAGAAGCGGCTACACCTTC.